These 27 T cell receptor beta chains were all obtained from the same sample, sequenced in a study of blood T cell repertoires in COVID-19. Profiling relied on immunoSEQ multiplex PCR, and the TCRdb table lists in-frame clones only, not all of them. The sample has some 210,000 clones; 70% to 90% are singletons. Sequencing was performed on PBMCs or T cells enriched from blood (not recorded which). All receptors come from a middle-aged man who had recovered from COVID-19.

The chain has TRBV2 and TRBJ2-4, with D unresolved. V was clipped by 6 bases and J by 7 bases, with 7 bases between them. From germline, CDR1 is SNHLY and CDR2 FYNNEI. CDR3 length: 11 amino acids. CDR3: CASSPFNIQYF. As DNA, the CDR3 is TGTGCCAGCAGCCCGTTCAACATTCAGTACTTC.

The chain recombines TRBV7-3 with TRBJ2-1, with 8 bases aligning to TRBD2. The germline CDR1 and CDR2 sequences are SGHTA and FQGTGA. This CDR3 contains 16 residues. Trimming took 6 bases from V and 0 from J; bases not matched to a gene: 7. Here the CDR3 DNA reads TGTGCCAGCAGGTCTATAACTAGCGGCTCCTACAATGAGCAGTTCTTC. It codes for CASRSITSGSYNEQFF.

The chain carries TRBV5-1 and TRBJ2-2; TRBD1 is a possible D gene (5 bases). Germline V CDR1 and CDR2: SGHRS, YFSETQ. Trimming pared 3 bases from V and 5 bases from J, leaving 20 bases between. This CDR3 has 17 residues. CDR3 in amino acids: CASSSRQSPLLTGELFF. CDR3 sequence (DNA): TGCGCCAGCAGCTCCAGACAGAGCCCACTCTTGACCGGGGAGCTGTTTTTT.

The chain couples TRBV5-5 to TRBJ2-7; tentatively, D is TRBD1 (6 bases). This CDR3 contains 15 residues. Deletions cut 1 base from V and 1 base from J, with 12 bases between. Looked up from germline, CDR1 is SGHKS and CDR2 is YYEKEE (reference sequence). CDR3 loop: CASSLIAGESYEQYF. CDR3 sequence (DNA): TGTGCCAGCAGCTTGATCGCAGGGGAATCCTACGAGCAGTACTTC.

This clone has only a few counts. The rearrangement links TRBV5-1 to TRBJ1-2; TRBD1 agrees at 7 bases. J gave up 5 bases and V 4 bases, and 5 bases lay outside the gene matches. The CDR3 length is 13 residues. Germline V gene sequence: CDR1 SGHRS, CDR2 YFSETQ. CDR3 in amino acids: CASSPGQRYGYTF. DNA for the CDR3: TGCGCCAGCAGCCCGGGACAGAGGTATGGCTACACCTTC.

The gene calls are TRBV6-6 and TRBJ1-1, with 8 bases identical to TRBD1. In germline, CDR1 is MNHNY, CDR2 SVGAGI (reference sequence). The CDR3 contains 16 residues. V lost 4 bases, J lost 2 bases, and 9 bases stayed unmatched. The CDR3 DNA reads as TGTGCCAGCAGTTCCTCCCGACAGGGGTTTAACACTGAAGCTTTCTTT. The encoded protein is CASSSSRQGFNTEAFF.

The chain employs TRBV4-1 and TRBJ1-4, with 8 bases matching TRBD1. This CDR3 contains 19 residues. V shed 0 bases and J 0 bases; nucleotides not matched to a gene: 9. Germline V gene lookup returns CDR1 MGHRA and CDR2 YSYEKL. As DNA, the CDR3 is TGCGCCAGCAGCCAAGACGCGACAGGGGCCGTTGCAACTAATGAAAAACTGTTTTTT. Its translation: CASSQDATGAVATNEKLFF.

This chain connects TRBV20-1 to TRBJ1-6; D is perhaps TRBD1 (5 bases). Between the trimmed V and J ends, which lost 3 bases and 8 bases, there was a span of 14 bases. The CDR3 is made up of 14 amino acids. The germline V gene encodes CDR1 DFQATT and CDR2 SNEGSKA (reference sequence). The CDR3 nucleotides read TGCAGTGCTAGTTTTGGAGGGACGGATTCACCCCTCCACTTT. This gives the protein CSASFGGTDSPLHF.

The rearrangement uses TRBV9 and TRBJ2-1; 7 nucleotides match TRBD2. In germline, CDR1 is SGDLS, CDR2 YYNGEE. The length of the CDR3 is 16 residues. J gave up 6 bases and V 0 bases, and 9 bases lay outside the gene matches. CDR3 DNA: TGTGCCAGCAGCGTAGGGGGGGGACGCTTGGGCAATGAGCAGTTCTTC. It translates to CASSVGGGRLGNEQFF.

This clone was seen more than once but under ten times. This sequence joins TRBV5-4 and TRBJ1-2; 11 bases fit TRBD1. CDR3 length: 13 residues. V shed 4 bases, J shed 6 bases, and the junction held 2 bases outside the gene matches. Germline-derived CDR1 and CDR2 are SGHNT and YYREEE (reference sequence). CDR3 amino acids: CASSVGQGDGYTF. DNA for the CDR3: TGTGCCAGCAGCGTGGGACAGGGGGATGGCTACACCTTC.

This clone has a single count. The chain links TRBV10-3 to TRBJ2-1; TRBD2 matches 13 bases. Per the germline V gene, CDR1 is ENHRY and CDR2 is SYGVKD. Unmatched junction bases numbered 6, after V lost 0 bases and J lost 7 bases. The CDR3 totals 17 residues. CDR3 bases: TGTGCCATCAGTGAGTCGGTAACTAGCGGGAGGGTGAATGAGCAGTTCTTC. Its protein is CAISESVTSGRVNEQFF.

J is TRBJ2-2 and V is TRBV5-4; D possibly corresponds to TRBD1 (6 bases). The CDR3 length is 16 residues. Trimming took off 1 base at V and 6 bases at J, with 16 bases between the two ends. Germline CDR1 is SGHNT and CDR2 is YYREEE (reference sequence). The CDR3 nucleotides read TGTGCCAGCAGCTTGAAAAGTGGGTGGGGGCCCGGGGAGCTGTTTTTT. This sequence encodes CASSLKSGWGPGELFF.

The chain links TRBV4-1 to TRBJ2-7, with 9 bases aligning to TRBD1. Trimming at V came to 6 bases and at J to 3 bases, leaving 3 bases not matched to a gene. CDR1 MGHRA and CDR2 YSYEKL come from the germline V gene. CDR3 length equals 13 residues. The CDR3, as DNA: TGCGCCAGCAGGATGACAGGGGGCTACGAGCAGTACTTC. This translates into CASRMTGGYEQYF.

The rearrangement links TRBV6-5 to TRBJ1-1; no reliable D call. Germline CDR1 and CDR2: MNHEY and SVGAGI. The V and J ends lost 5 bases and 1 base respectively, with 8 bases between them. The CDR3 consists of 13 residues. CDR3 loop: CASSLLRNTEAFF. The CDR3 DNA reads as TGTGCCAGCAGTCTACTAAGGAACACTGAAGCTTTCTTT.

This clone was seen only once. This chain joins TRBV12-5 and TRBJ1-5; TRBD1 matches 7 bases. Germline V gene data show CDR1 as LGHNT and CDR2 as FRNRAP. The CDR3 is 15 amino acids. Trimming took 6 bases from V and 4 from J; bases not matched to a gene: 9. CDR3 sequence reads: CASGPDRVVNQPQHF. CDR3 nucleotides: TGTGCTAGTGGCCCTGACAGGGTAGTGAATCAGCCCCAGCATTTT.

The V and J genes are TRBV12-3 or TRBV12-4 and TRBJ2-1; D is unclear. Trimming shortened V by 6 bases and J by 10 bases, and 13 bases separated the two germline ends. The length of the CDR3 is 12 residues. This chain's CDR3 is CASRRTDREQFF. CDR3 sequence (DNA): TGTGCCAGCAGACGAACCGATCGGGAGCAGTTCTTC.

About this clone: Other DNA sequences of this sample code for an identical CDR3. The chain joins TRBV24-1 to TRBJ2-2; D remains unclear. The CDR3 contains 14 residues. Germline CDR1 KGHDR, CDR2 SFDVKD. Between the trimmed V and J ends, which lost 4 bases and 4 bases, there was a span of 9 bases. This CDR3 is CATSDPPGTGELFF. CDR3 sequence (DNA): TGTGCCACCAGTGACCCACCGGGCACCGGGGAGCTGTTTTTT.

This chain uses TRBV6-5 with TRBJ1-2, with D tentatively TRBD1 (6 bases). The V end was cut by 4 bases, the J end by 3 bases, with 15 bases between. Looked up from germline, CDR1 is MNHEY and CDR2 is SVGAGI. The CDR3 has 15 residues. The CDR3 DNA sequence: TGTGCCAGCAGTTCTACAGGGAAGATACACTATGGCTACACCTTC. Its translation: CASSSTGKIHYGYTF.

The chain is built from TRBV10-3 and TRBJ2-7; the D gene is possibly TRBD2 (6 bases). The CDR3 totals 13 residues. V lost 6 bases to trimming and J lost 0 bases, with 9 bases between them. CDR1 is ENHRY, CDR2 SYGVKD, per germline. CDR3 sequence reads: CAIRGRDSYEQYF. The CDR3 DNA sequence: TGTGCCATCAGAGGGCGGGACTCCTACGAGCAGTACTTC.

The rearrangement uses TRBV5-1 and TRBJ2-3; D is possibly TRBD2 (9 bases). V was cut by 4 bases and J by 2 bases, with 29 bases left in between. The CDR3 has 20 residues. CDR1 is SGHRS and CDR2 is YFSETQ in the germline V gene. CDR3 residues: CASSGGRDRGVAGVTDTQYF. The CDR3 nucleotides read TGCGCCAGCAGCGGCGGTCGTGACAGGGGAGTAGCGGGGGTCACAGATACGCAGTATTTT.

This rearrangement joins TRBV3-1 (or the pseudogene TRBV3-2) to TRBJ1-2; D is unclear. The CDR3 consists of 14 residues. Germline V gene lookup returns CDR1 LGHDT and CDR2 YNNKEL (reference sequence). V lost 2 bases and J 5 bases, leaving 12 bases between the germline ends. Written as DNA, the CDR3 is TGTGCCAGCAGCCAAAAAGGTACAGTTTATGGCTACACCTTC. Translated: CASSQKGTVYGYTF.

This chain links TRBV7-9 with TRBJ2-7; TRBD1 is a possible D gene (5 bases). Trimming left V 7 bases short and J 0 bases short, with 10 bases between. The CDR3 has 13 residues. Germline-derived CDR1 and CDR2 are SEHNR and FQNEAQ (reference sequence). The CDR3 here is CASTSGISYEQYF. CDR3 DNA: TGTGCCAGCACCTCAGGGATCTCCTACGAGCAGTACTTC.

In its sample, this clone was seen a few times. The DNA of the CDR3 is TGCAGTGCTAGTCCCGCAGGACAGGGGGCAGGCACTGAAGCTTTCTTT. It specifies CSASPAGQGAGTEAFF. The chain has TRBV20-1 and TRBJ1-1; TRBD1 matches at 11 bases. The CDR3 is 16 amino acids. Germline trimming cut 3 bases from V and 4 bases from J; bases unmatched to any gene: 10. In germline, CDR1 is DFQATT, CDR2 SNEGSKA (reference sequence).

In this sample, this clone turned up once. J is TRBJ2-1 and V is TRBV18; TRBD2 might be the D (5 bases). This CDR3 has 17 amino acids. From germline, CDR1 is KGHSH and CDR2 LQKENI. Trimming removed 2 bases at V and 0 bases at J, with 14 bases between. The CDR3 protein is CASSPGERAFSYNEQFF. Here the CDR3 DNA reads TGTGCCAGCTCACCAGGGGAGAGGGCCTTCTCCTACAATGAGCAGTTCTTC.

The chain combines TRBV5-1 with TRBJ1-1, with a weak D call TRBD1 (5 bases). Trimming pared 4 bases from V and 5 bases from J, leaving 18 bases between. Germline assignment: CDR1 SGHRS and CDR2 YFSETQ. The CDR3 length is 15 residues. The CDR3 DNA reads TGCGCCAGCAGCGGTGGTCCGGCAGGGTGGACTGAAGCTTTCTTT. It is translated as CASSGGPAGWTEAFF. Drawing the rest from reference TRBV5-1 and TRBJ1-1, the complete variable domain is KAGVTQTPRYLIKTRGQQVTLSCSPISGHRSVSWYQQTPGQGLQFLFEYFSETQRNKGNFPGRFSGRQFSNSRSEMNVSTLELGDSALYLCASSGGPAGWTEAFFGQGTRLTVV.

The chain uses TRBV9 and TRBJ2-1; D remains unclear. Germline V gene sequence: CDR1 SGDLS, CDR2 YYNGEE. Trimming pared 4 bases from V and 3 bases from J, leaving 23 bases between. The CDR3 covers 18 residues. The CDR3 nucleotides read TGTGCCAGCAGCCATCCAACCTTTATGAGAGGTAGCTACAATGAGCAGTTCTTC. Its translation is CASSHPTFMRGSYNEQFF.

This clone was detected once. The chain has TRBV6-5 and TRBJ2-1; 9 bases are a match to TRBD1. After removal of 8 bases from V and 3 bases from J, the junction contained 8 bases not matched to a gene. CDR3 length: 15 residues. The germline CDR1 and CDR2 sequences are MNHEY and SVGAGI. The CDR3 DNA follows: TGTGCCAGCCACTCACAGGGGGCGAACTACAATGAGCAGTTCTTC. As protein: CASHSQGANYNEQFF.